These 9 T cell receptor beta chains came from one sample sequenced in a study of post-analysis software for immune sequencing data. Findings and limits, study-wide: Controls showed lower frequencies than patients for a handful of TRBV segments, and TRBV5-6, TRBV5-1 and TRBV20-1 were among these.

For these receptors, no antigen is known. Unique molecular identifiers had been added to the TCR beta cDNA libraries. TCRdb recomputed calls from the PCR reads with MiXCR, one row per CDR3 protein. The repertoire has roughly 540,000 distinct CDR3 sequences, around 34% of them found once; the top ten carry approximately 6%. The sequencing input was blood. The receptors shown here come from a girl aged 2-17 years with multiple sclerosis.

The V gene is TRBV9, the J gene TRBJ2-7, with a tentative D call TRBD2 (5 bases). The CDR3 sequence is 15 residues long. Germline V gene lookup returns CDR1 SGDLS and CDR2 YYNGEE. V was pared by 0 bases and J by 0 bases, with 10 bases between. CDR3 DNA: TGTGCCAGCAGCGTAGGGGTAGCGAGCTCCTACGAGCAGTACTTC. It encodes CASSVGVASSYEQYF.

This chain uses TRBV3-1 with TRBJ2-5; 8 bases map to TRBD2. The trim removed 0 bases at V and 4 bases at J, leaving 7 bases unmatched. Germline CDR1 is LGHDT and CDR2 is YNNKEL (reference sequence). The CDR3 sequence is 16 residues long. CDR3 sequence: CASSQDDTSGGETQYF. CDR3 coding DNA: TGTGCCAGCAGCCAAGATGATACTAGCGGCGGAGAGACCCAGTACTTC.

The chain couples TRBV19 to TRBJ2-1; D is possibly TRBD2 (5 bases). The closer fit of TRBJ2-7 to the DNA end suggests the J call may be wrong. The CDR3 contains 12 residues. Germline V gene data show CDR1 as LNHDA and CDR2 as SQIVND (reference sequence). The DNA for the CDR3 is TGTGCCAGTAGTATAGGGAGGAATGAGCAGTACTTC. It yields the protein CASSIGRNEQYF.

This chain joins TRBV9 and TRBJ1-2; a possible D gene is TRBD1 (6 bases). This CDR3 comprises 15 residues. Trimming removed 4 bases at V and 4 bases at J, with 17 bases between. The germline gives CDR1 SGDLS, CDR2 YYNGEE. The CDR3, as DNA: TGTGCCAGCAGCTCCCCCCGTCGGGACATCTATGGCTACACCTTC. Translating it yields CASSSPRRDIYGYTF.

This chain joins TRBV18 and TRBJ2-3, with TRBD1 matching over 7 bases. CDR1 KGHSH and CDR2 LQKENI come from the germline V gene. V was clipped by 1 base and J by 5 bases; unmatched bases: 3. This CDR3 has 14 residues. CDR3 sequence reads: CASSPRQGIDTQYF. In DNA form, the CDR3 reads TGTGCCAGCTCACCACGACAGGGAATAGATACGCAGTATTTT.

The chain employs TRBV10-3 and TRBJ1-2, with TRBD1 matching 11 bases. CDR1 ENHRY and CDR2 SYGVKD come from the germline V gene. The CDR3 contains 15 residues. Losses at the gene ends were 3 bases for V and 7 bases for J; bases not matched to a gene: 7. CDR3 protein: CAISDCGQGARGYTF. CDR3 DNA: TGTGCCATCAGTGACTGCGGACAGGGGGCGCGTGGCTACACCTTC.

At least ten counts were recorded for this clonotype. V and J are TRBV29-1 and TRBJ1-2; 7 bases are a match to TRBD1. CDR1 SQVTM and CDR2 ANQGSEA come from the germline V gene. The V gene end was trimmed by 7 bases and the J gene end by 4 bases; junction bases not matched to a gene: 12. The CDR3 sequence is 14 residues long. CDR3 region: CSGQSTGEAYGYTF. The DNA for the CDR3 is TGCAGCGGCCAATCAACAGGGGAGGCCTATGGCTACACCTTC.

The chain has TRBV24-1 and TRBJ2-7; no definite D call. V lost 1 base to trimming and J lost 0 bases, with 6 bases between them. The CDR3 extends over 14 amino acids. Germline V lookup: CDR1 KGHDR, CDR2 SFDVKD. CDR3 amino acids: CATSDFPSSYEQYF. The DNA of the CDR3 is TGTGCCACCAGTGATTTCCCGAGCTCCTACGAGCAGTACTTC.

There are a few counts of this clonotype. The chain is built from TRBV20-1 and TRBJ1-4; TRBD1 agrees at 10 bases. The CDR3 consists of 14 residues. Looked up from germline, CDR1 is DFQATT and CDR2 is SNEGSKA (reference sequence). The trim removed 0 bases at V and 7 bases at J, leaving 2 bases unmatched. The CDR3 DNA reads TGCAGTGCTAGAGAGGGGACAGGGGTTGAAAAACTGTTTTTT. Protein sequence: CSAREGTGVEKLFF.